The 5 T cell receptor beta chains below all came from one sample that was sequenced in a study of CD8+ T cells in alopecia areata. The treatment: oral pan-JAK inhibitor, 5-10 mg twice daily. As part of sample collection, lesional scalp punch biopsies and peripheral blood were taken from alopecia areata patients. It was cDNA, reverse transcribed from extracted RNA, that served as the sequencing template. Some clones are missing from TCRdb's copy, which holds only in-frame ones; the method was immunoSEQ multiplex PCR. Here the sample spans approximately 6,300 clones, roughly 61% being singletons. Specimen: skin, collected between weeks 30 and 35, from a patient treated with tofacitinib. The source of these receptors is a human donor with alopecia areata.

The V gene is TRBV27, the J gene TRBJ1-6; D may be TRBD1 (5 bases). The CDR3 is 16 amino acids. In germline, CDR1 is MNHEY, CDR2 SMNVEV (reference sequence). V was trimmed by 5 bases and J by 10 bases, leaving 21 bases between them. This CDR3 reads CASSPTRQLIRSPLHF. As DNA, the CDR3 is TGTGCCAGCAGTCCAACCCGACAGTTGATTCGCTCACCCCTCCACTTT.

CDR3 nucleotide sequence: TGTGCCTTCCGGACAGGCCGAAACTTGGCGAACACCGGGGAGCTGTTTTTT. Translated: CAFRTGRNLANTGELFF. The chain links TRBV30 to TRBJ2-2; 7 bases align to TRBD1. This CDR3 spans 17 amino acids. J gave up 0 bases and V 7 bases, and 14 bases lay outside the gene matches. CDR1 GTSNPN and CDR2 SVGIG come from the germline V gene (reference sequence).

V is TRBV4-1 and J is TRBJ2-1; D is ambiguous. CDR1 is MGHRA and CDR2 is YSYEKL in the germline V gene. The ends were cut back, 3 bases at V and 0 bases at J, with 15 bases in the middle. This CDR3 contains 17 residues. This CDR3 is CASSQVDMGSSYNEQFF. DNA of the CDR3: TGCGCCAGCAGCCAGGTGGATATGGGCAGCTCCTACAATGAGCAGTTCTTC.

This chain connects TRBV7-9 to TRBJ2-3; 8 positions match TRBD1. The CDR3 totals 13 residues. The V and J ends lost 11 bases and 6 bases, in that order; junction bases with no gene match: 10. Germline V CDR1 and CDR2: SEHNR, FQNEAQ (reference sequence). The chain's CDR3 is CAGRTGPEDTQYF. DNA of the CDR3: TGTGCCGGAAGGACAGGGCCCGAGGATACGCAGTATTTT.

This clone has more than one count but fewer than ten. Here the CDR3 reads CASSQPGGPGRNTIYF. The CDR3 bases are TGTGCCAGCAGTCAACCCGGCGGCCCGGGAAGAAACACCATATATTTT. The V gene is TRBV6-6, the J gene TRBJ1-3; D is unresolved. Trimming removed 5 bases at V and 5 bases at J, with 19 bases between. The CDR3 is 16 residues long. The germline V gene encodes CDR1 MNHNY and CDR2 SVGAGI (reference sequence).